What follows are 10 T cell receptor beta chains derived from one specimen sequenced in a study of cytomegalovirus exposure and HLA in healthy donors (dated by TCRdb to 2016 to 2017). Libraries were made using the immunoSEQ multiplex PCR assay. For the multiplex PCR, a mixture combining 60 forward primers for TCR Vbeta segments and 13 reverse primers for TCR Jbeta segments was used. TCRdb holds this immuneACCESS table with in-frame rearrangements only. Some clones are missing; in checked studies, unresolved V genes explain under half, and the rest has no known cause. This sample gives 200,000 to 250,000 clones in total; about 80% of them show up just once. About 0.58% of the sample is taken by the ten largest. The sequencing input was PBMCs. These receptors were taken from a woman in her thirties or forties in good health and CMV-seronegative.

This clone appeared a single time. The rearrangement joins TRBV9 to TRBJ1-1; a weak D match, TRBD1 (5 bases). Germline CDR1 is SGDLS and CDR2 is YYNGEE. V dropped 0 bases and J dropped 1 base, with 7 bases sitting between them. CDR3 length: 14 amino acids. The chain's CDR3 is CASSVGTQNTEAFF. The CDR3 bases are TGTGCCAGCAGCGTAGGGACACAGAACACTGAAGCTTTCTTT. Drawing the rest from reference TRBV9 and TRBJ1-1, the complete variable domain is DSGVTQTPKHLITATGQRVTLRCSPRSGDLSVYWYQQSLDQGLQFLIQYYNGEERAKGNILERFSAQQFPDLHSELNLSSLELGDSALYFCASSVGTQNTEAFFGQGTRLTVV.

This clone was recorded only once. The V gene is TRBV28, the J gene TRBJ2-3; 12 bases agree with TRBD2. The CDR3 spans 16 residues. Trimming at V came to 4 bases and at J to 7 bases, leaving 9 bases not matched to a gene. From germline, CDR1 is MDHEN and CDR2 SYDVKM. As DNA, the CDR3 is TGTGCCAGCAGTTCTAGCGGGGGGGCTCGGGAAAATACGCAGTATTTT. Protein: CASSSSGGARENTQYF. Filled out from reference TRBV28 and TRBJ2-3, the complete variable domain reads DVKVTQSSRYLVKRTGEKVFLECVQDMDHENMFWYRQDPGLGLRLIYFSYDVKMKEKGDIPEGYSVSREKKERFSLILESASTNQTSMYLCASSSSGGARENTQYFGPGTRLTVL.

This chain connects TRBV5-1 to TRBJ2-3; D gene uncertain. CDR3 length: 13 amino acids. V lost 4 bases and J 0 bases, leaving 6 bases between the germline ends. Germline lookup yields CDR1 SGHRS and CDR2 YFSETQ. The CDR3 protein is CASSPMSTDTQYF. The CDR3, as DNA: TGCGCCAGCAGCCCCATGAGCACAGATACGCAGTATTTT. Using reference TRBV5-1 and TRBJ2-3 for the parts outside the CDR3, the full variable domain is KAGVTQTPRYLIKTRGQQVTLSCSPISGHRSVSWYQQTPGQGLQFLFEYFSETQRNKGNFPGRFSGRQFSNSRSEMNVSTLELGDSALYLCASSPMSTDTQYFGPGTRLTVL.

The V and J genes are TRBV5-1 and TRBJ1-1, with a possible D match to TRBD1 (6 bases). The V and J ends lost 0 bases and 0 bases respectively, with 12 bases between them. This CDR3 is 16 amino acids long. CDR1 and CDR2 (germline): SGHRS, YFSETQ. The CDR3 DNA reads TGCGCCAGCAGCTTGGTAGCAGGGGACATGAACACTGAAGCTTTCTTT. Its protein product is CASSLVAGDMNTEAFF.

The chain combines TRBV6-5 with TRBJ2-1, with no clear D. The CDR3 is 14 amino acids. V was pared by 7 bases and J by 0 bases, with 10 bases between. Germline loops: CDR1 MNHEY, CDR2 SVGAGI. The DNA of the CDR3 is TGTGCCAGCATTTCAACGGGCTCCTACAATGAGCAGTTCTTC. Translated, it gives CASISTGSYNEQFF.

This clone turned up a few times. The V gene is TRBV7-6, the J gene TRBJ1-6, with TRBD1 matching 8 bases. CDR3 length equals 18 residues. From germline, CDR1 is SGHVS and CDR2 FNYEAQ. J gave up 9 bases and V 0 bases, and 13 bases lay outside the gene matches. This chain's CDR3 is CASSLALAGGDPISPLHF. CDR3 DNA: TGTGCCAGCAGCTTAGCGCTGGCAGGGGGCGACCCGATTTCACCCCTCCACTTT.

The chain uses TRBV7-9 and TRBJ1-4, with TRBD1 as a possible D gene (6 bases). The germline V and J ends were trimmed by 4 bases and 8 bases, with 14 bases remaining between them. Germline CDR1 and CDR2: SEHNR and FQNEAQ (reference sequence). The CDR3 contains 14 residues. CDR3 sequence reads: CASSSLQGPEKLFF. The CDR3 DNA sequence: TGTGCCAGCAGCTCCTTACAGGGACCCGAAAAACTGTTTTTT.

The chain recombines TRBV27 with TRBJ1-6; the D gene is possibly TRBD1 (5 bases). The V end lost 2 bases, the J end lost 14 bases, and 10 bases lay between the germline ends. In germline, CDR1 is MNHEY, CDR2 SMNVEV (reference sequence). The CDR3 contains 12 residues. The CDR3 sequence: CASSLIRGTLHF. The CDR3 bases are TGTGCCAGCAGTTTAATCCGGGGGACCCTCCACTTT.

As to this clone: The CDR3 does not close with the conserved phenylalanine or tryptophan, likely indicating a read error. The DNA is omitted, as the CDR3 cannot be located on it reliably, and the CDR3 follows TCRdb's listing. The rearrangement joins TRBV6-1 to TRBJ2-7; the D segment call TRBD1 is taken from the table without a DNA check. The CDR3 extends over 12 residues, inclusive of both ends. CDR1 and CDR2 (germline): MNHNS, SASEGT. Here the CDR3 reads CASSGPGTGEIS.

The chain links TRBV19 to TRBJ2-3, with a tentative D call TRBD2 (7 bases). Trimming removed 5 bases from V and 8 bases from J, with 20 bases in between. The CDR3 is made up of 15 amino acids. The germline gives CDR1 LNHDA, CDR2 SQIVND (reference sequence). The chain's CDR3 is CASSGGRGPGGTQYF. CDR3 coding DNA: TGTGCCAGTAGTGGGGGGCGGGGGCCTGGGGGTACGCAGTATTTT.